Following are 2 T cell receptor beta chains from one sample sequenced in a study of CD8 T cells in ankylosing spondylitis. Study-level points and caveats: Roughly eight highly homologous variants made up a TCR beta motif that seemed to typify ankylosing spondylitis blood.

Their antigen targets remain unknown. TCRdb itself ran the 5' RACE reads through MiXCR, one entry per CDR3 protein. Of fewer than 550,000 distinct CDR3 sequences listed, under 5.5% are singletons. The sample comprised blood, either unsorted or a sorted T cell fraction (not recorded which). These receptors originate from a male donor with ankylosing spondylitis.

At least ten counts were recorded for this clonotype. The rearrangement links TRBV11-2 to TRBJ2-3; no clear D. Trimming took off 1 base at V and 2 bases at J, with 13 bases between the two ends. CDR3 size: 16 residues. Germline CDR1 and CDR2: SGHAT and FQNNGV. CDR3 region: CASSLGAGYSTDTQYF. DNA of the CDR3: TGTGCCAGCAGCTTAGGGGCAGGTTATTCCACAGATACGCAGTATTTT.

Ten or more counts support this clonotype. J is TRBJ2-1 and V is TRBV7-3; a possible D gene is TRBD2 (5 bases). This CDR3 comprises 14 residues. Germline values: CDR1 SGHTA, CDR2 FQGTGA. The V gene lost 6 bases and the J gene lost 5 bases, with 14 bases spanning the gap. DNA for the CDR3: TGTGCCAGCAGGTCTCCGGGAAACCACAATGAGCAGTTCTTC. Protein: CASRSPGNHNEQFF.